Below, 29 T cell receptor beta chains from the same sample are listed, as sequenced in a study of long-term antiretroviral therapy in people with HIV. The assay, immunoSEQ v3.0, was run at survey level. The data were produced by immunoSEQ multiplex PCR, yet TCRdb's version contains in-frame clones alone and is incomplete. This sample has 15,000 or so clones, with around 85% found just once. The sequences come from unsorted PBMCs, collected around 1.3 years before starting antiretroviral therapy. All receptors derive from a young man with HIV.

The CDR3, as DNA: TGTGCCAGCAGCTTAGGCACTAGCGGGAGGGCCGCGAACACCGGGGAGCTGTTTTTT. It codes for CASSLGTSGRAANTGELFF. The chain carries TRBV7-9 and TRBJ2-2; 13 positions match TRBD2. The CDR3 covers 19 residues. Germline CDR1 and CDR2: SEHNR and FQNEAQ (reference sequence). J was trimmed by 0 bases and V by 1 base; bases with no gene match: 5.

V gene TRBV5-4 combines with J gene TRBJ1-2; D unclear. The CDR3 has 16 amino acids. Germline V CDR1 and CDR2: SGHNT, YYREEE (reference sequence). V lost 5 bases to trimming and J lost 4 bases, with 21 bases between them. CDR3: CASSPKTEIRLYGYTF. Written as DNA, the CDR3 is TGTGCCAGCAGTCCGAAAACAGAAATTCGACTCTATGGCTACACCTTC.

This chain joins TRBV18 and TRBJ2-7; unclear D gene. The V and J ends lost 0 bases and 12 bases respectively, with 18 bases between them. Germline CDR1 KGHSH, CDR2 LQKENI. The CDR3 sequence is 14 residues long. The CDR3 is CASSPPANPDTWYF. In DNA, the CDR3 is TGTGCCAGCTCACCACCGGCGAACCCAGATACCTGGTACTTC. The complete variable domain, with remaining parts taken from reference TRBV18 and TRBJ2-7, reads NAGVMQNPRHLVRRRGQEARLRCSPMKGHSHVYWYRQLPEEGLKFMVYLQKENIIDESGMPKERFSAEFPKEGPSILRIQQVVRGDSAAYFCASSPPANPDTWYFGPGTRLTVT.

This clone was detected only once. CDR3 residues: CATSRIGLAGVIGGELFF. The CDR3 coding sequence is TGTGCCACCAGCAGAATAGGGCTAGCGGGAGTGATAGGCGGGGAGCTGTTTTTT. The chain is built from TRBV15 and TRBJ2-2; 10 nucleotides line up with TRBD2. Germline CDR1 reads LNHNV; CDR2 reads YYDKDF (reference sequence). CDR3 length: 18 residues. V was pared by 2 bases and J by 7 bases, with 13 bases of the junction left unmatched.

Turning to this clone: At one end the junction does not follow the germline gene, possibly because of a read error. The CDR3 coding sequence is TGTGCCAGCAGCTTGCTGGGGACAGGGAACGATCAACCCCAGCATTTT. Its protein product is CASSLLGTGNDQPQHF. The chain recombines TRBV5-4 with TRBJ1-5, with TRBD1 identical over 9 bases. CDR1 and CDR2 (germline): SGHNT, YYREEE (reference sequence). The CDR3 is 16 residues long. The full variable domain, rest sourced from reference TRBV5-4 and TRBJ1-5, is ETGVTQSPTHLIKTRGQQVTLRCSSQSGHNTVSWYQQALGQGPQFIFQYYREEENGRGNFPPRFSGLQFPNYSSELNVNALELDDSALYLCASSLLGTGNDQPQHFGDGTRLSIL.

V and J are TRBV5-4 and TRBJ1-6; 7 bases match TRBD1. In germline, CDR1 is SGHNT, CDR2 YYREEE (reference sequence). After removal of 0 bases from V and 9 bases from J, the junction contained 6 bases not matched to a gene. The CDR3 length is 15 residues. The CDR3 nucleotides are TGTGCCAGCAGCTTGGCGGGACAGCTCCTTTCACCCCTCCACTTT. This sequence encodes CASSLAGQLLSPLHF.

The chain carries TRBV5-1 and TRBJ2-2; TRBD1 matches at 10 bases. The CDR3 has 15 amino acids. The germline V gene has CDR1 SGHRS and CDR2 YFSETQ. Unmatched junction bases numbered 3, after V lost 3 bases and J lost 4 bases. This chain's CDR3 is CASSSGTGATGELFF. Here the CDR3 DNA reads TGCGCCAGCAGCTCCGGGACAGGGGCCACCGGGGAGCTGTTTTTT.

The CDR3 reads CASSPRDRSVDTIYF. The CDR3 DNA reads TGTGCCAGCAGCCCCCGGGACAGGTCGGTAGACACCATATATTTT. V is TRBV5-4 and J is TRBJ1-3, with 8 bases matching TRBD1. The CDR3 totals 15 residues. Germline V lookup: CDR1 SGHNT, CDR2 YYREEE (reference sequence). Trimming took 4 bases from V and 8 from J; bases not matched to a gene: 11.

The chain joins TRBV5-1 to TRBJ2-7; D remains unclear. Trimming stripped 0 bases from V and 4 bases from J, with 8 bases between. The germline V gene has CDR1 SGHRS and CDR2 YFSETQ. CDR3 size: 13 residues. The CDR3: CASSLASGYEQYF. Here the CDR3 DNA reads TGCGCCAGCAGCTTGGCTTCAGGTTACGAGCAGTACTTC.

The J gene is TRBJ2-3, the V gene TRBV7-8; unclear D gene. The germline V gene encodes CDR1 SGHVS and CDR2 FQNEAQ. Trimming cost V 5 bases and J 2 bases, with 11 bases left between them. This CDR3 comprises 14 residues. The CDR3 here is CASSPQRVTDTQYF. Written as DNA, the CDR3 is TGTGCCAGCAGCCCACAACGAGTCACAGATACGCAGTATTTT. Drawing the rest from reference TRBV7-8 and TRBJ2-3, the complete variable domain is GAGVSQSPRYKVAKRGQDVALRCDPISGHVSLFWYQQALGQGPEFLTYFQNEAQLDKSGLPSDRFFAERPEGSVSTLKIQRTQQEDSAVYLCASSPQRVTDTQYFGPGTRLTVL.

The gene calls are TRBV11-2 and TRBJ2-2; weak D call: TRBD2 (6 bases). The V end lost 8 bases, the J end lost 2 bases, and 15 bases lay between the germline ends. In germline, CDR1 is SGHAT, CDR2 FQNNGV. This CDR3 is 15 amino acids long. Here the CDR3 reads CASRGGSTNTGELFF. In DNA form, the CDR3 reads TGTGCCAGCCGGGGAGGCAGCACAAACACCGGGGAGCTGTTTTTT.

The J gene is TRBJ1-6, the V gene TRBV21-1. TRBV21-1 is a pseudogene. The CDR3 is 13 residues long. The DNA for the CDR3 is TGTGCCAGTCCGGGGGATTCGAATTCACCCCTCCACTTT. Translating it yields CASPGDSNSPLHF.

The chain has TRBV4-3 and TRBJ2-6; 7 bases are a match to TRBD2. This CDR3 is built from 18 residues. Germline CDR1 reads LGHNA; CDR2 reads YSLEER. The ends lost 0 bases at V and 2 bases at J; junction bases unmatched: 7. The CDR3, as DNA: TGCGCCAGCAGCCAAGAGACTAGCAAAACTGCTGGGGCCAACGTCCTGACTTTC. Translated, it gives CASSQETSKTAGANVLTF.

This clone was found once. This sequence joins TRBV7-9 and TRBJ2-2; no firm D call. With 1 base removed from V and 4 bases from J, the gap between germline ends came to 7 bases. The CDR3 has 14 residues. CDR1 and CDR2 from the germline V gene are SEHNR and FQNEAQ (reference sequence). This CDR3 reads CASSLDPVTGELFF. The CDR3 nucleotides read TGTGCCAGCAGCTTAGACCCGGTCACCGGGGAGCTGTTTTTT.

The chain combines TRBV7-3 with TRBJ2-1; D possibly uses TRBD1 or TRBD2 (5 bases each). Germline loops: CDR1 SGHTA, CDR2 FQGTGA. CDR3 length equals 15 residues. Between the trimmed V and J ends, which lost 4 bases and 4 bases, there was a span of 14 bases. The CDR3, as DNA: TGTGCCAGCAGCTCGGGTCGGGGCGGGTACAATGAGCAGTTCTTC. Its protein product is CASSSGRGGYNEQFF. The full variable domain, in which reference TRBV7-3 and TRBJ2-1 provide the parts outside the CDR3, is GAGVSQTPSNKVTEKGKYVELRCDPISGHTALYWYRQSLGQGPEFLIYFQGTGAADDSGLPNDRFFAVRPEGSVSTLKIQRTERGDSAVYLCASSSGRGGYNEQFFGPGTRLTVL.

V gene TRBV19 combines with J gene TRBJ1-2; no firm D call. V gave up 2 bases and J gave up 7 bases, with 11 bases separating them. The CDR3 extends over 13 amino acids. The germline V gene has CDR1 LNHDA and CDR2 SQIVND (reference sequence). For the CDR3, the DNA is TGTGCCAGTAGTATAATTGCGATAGGTGGCTACACCTTC. Its protein is CASSIIAIGGYTF.

This clone was seen a handful of times. This CDR3 reads CATPAVEQYF. The CDR3 DNA is TGCGCCACCCCAGCGGTCGAGCAGTACTTC. The chain employs TRBV10-1 and TRBJ2-7, with D possibly matching TRBD2 (5 bases). Trimming took off 10 bases at V and 6 bases at J, with 10 bases between the two ends. Germline loops: CDR1 WNHNN, CDR2 SYGVQD (reference sequence). CDR3 size: 10 residues.

This clone has just one count. V usage is TRBV7-9 and J usage is TRBJ1-1, with D hard to call. The CDR3 covers 14 residues. V was clipped by 5 bases and J by 0 bases, with 10 bases between them. Germline V CDR1 and CDR2: SEHNR, FQNEAQ (reference sequence). CDR3 bases: TGTGCCAGCAGCCTTCGGACCCTGAACACTGAAGCTTTCTTT. Its protein product is CASSLRTLNTEAFF.

This clone was seen only once. Written as DNA, the CDR3 is TGTGCCAGCAGCTCACACAGGGGACCAGATACGCAGTATTTT. This codes for CASSSHRGPDTQYF. The chain has TRBV13 and TRBJ2-3, with 7 bases identical to TRBD1. The length of the CDR3 is 14 residues. The ends lost 4 bases at V and 4 bases at J; junction bases unmatched: 5. Germline V gene data show CDR1 as PRHDT and CDR2 as FYEKMQ (reference sequence).

The chain has TRBV7-9 and TRBJ2-2; no definite D call. CDR3 length: 16 amino acids. The V end was cut by 4 bases, the J end by 4 bases, with 16 bases between. CDR1 SEHNR and CDR2 FQNEAQ come from the germline V gene (reference sequence). CDR3 sequence (DNA): TGTGCCAGCAGCTCAGACCCCCCCAGTCCCACCGGGGAGCTGTTTTTT. It codes for CASSSDPPSPTGELFF.

This clone was recorded only once. V and J are TRBV7-9 and TRBJ2-7; D remains unclear. Trimming left V 2 bases short and J 5 bases short, with 7 bases between. CDR1 SEHNR and CDR2 FQNEAQ come from the germline V gene (reference sequence). The CDR3 runs 12 residues. For the CDR3, the DNA is TGTGCCAGCAGCTTACAAGGTAACGAGCAGTACTTC. Its translation: CASSLQGNEQYF.

The chain has TRBV7-2 and TRBJ1-1; unclear D gene. CDR1 is SGHTA, CDR2 FQGNSA, per germline. The V end lost 1 base, the J end lost 1 base, and 7 bases lay between the germline ends. The CDR3 loop spans 14 amino acids. Written as DNA, the CDR3 is TGTGCCAGCAGCTTAGTCGGGCGGAACACTGAAGCTTTCTTT. Its translation is CASSLVGRNTEAFF.

The CDR3 DNA is TGTGCTAGTGACTTACCGGGAGTATACAATGAGCAGTTCTTC. Encoded protein: CASDLPGVYNEQFF. The chain employs TRBV12-5 and TRBJ2-1; possibly TRBD2 for D (6 bases). The CDR3 covers 14 residues. The ends were cut back, 7 bases at V and 4 bases at J, with 14 bases in the middle. CDR1 and CDR2 from the germline V gene are LGHNT and FRNRAP.

The chain is built from TRBV28 and TRBJ1-5; no clear D gene. Germline V gene sequence: CDR1 MDHEN, CDR2 SYDVKM. Trimming took off 4 bases at V and 9 bases at J, with 10 bases between the two ends. The CDR3 has 12 residues. CDR3 residues: CASSSPGVPQHF. The DNA for the CDR3 is TGTGCCAGCAGTTCCCCTGGTGTGCCCCAGCATTTT.

The J gene is TRBJ1-2, the V gene TRBV7-9; D perhaps matches TRBD1 (6 bases). The CDR3 length is 15 residues. Trimming removed 5 bases at V and 3 bases at J, with 16 bases between. Germline CDR1 and CDR2: SEHNR and FQNEAQ (reference sequence). The CDR3 reads CASSPDGGAYYGYTF. DNA for the CDR3: TGTGCCAGCAGCCCTGATGGGGGGGCCTACTATGGCTACACCTTC. The variable domain in full, with the rest retrieved from reference TRBV7-9 and TRBJ1-2, is DTGVSQNPRHKITKRGQNVTFRCDPISEHNRLYWYRQTLGQGPEFLTYFQNEAQLEKSRLLSDRFSAERPKGSFSTLEIQRTEQGDSAMYLCASSPDGGAYYGYTFGSGTRLTVV.

In its sample, this clone was seen a few times. The chain recombines TRBV4-3 with TRBJ2-6; 10 positions agree with TRBD1. The junction had 0 bases not matched to a gene; V was cut back by 1 base and J by 0 bases. Germline loops: CDR1 LGHNA, CDR2 YSLEER. The CDR3 runs to 17 residues. The CDR3 coding sequence is TGCGCCAGCAGCCAAGGGACAGGGGGCTCTGGGGCCAACGTCCTGACTTTC. Its protein product is CASSQGTGGSGANVLTF.

J is TRBJ2-7 and V is TRBV6-5; tentative D call: TRBD1 (6 bases). Trimming shortened V by 5 bases and J by 4 bases, and 15 bases separated the two germline ends. Germline V gene data show CDR1 as MNHEY and CDR2 as SVGAGI. This CDR3 contains 14 residues. The CDR3 is CASSHSGQLYEQYF. The CDR3, as DNA: TGTGCCAGCAGTCATTCGGGACAATTGTACGAGCAGTACTTC.

CDR3 coding DNA: TGTGCCAGCAGCGTATCCCGGACAGGGGACACCGGGGAGCTGTTTTTT. This sequence encodes CASSVSRTGDTGELFF. The chain uses TRBV9 and TRBJ2-2; TRBD1 matches 9 bases. The CDR3 has 16 residues. V shed 1 base and J 3 bases; nucleotides not matched to a gene: 4. Germline V gene sequence: CDR1 SGDLS, CDR2 YYNGEE.

The chain carries TRBV7-9 and TRBJ1-2; 10 nucleotides match TRBD1. The trim removed 1 base at V and 7 bases at J, leaving 3 bases unmatched. This CDR3 is built from 14 residues. CDR1 is SEHNR, CDR2 FQNEAQ, per germline (reference sequence). CDR3 bases: TGTGCCAGCAGCTTAGGGGGACAGGGGTCTGGCTACACCTTC. Protein sequence: CASSLGGQGSGYTF. The full variable domain, completed using reference TRBV7-9 and TRBJ1-2, is DTGVSQNPRHKITKRGQNVTFRCDPISEHNRLYWYRQTLGQGPEFLTYFQNEAQLEKSRLLSDRFSAERPKGSFSTLEIQRTEQGDSAMYLCASSLGGQGSGYTFGSGTRLTVV.